This entry features one TCR beta chain sequence. No antigen is known for it. TCRdb's copy holds only in-frame clones and misses some; the assay was immunoSEQ multiplex PCR. The data contain about 2.3 million clones, 90% to 95% of them singletons. CDR1 and CDR2 (germline): MNHNY, SVGAGI (reference sequence). The CDR3 covers 15 residues. The germline V and J ends were trimmed by 6 bases and 0 bases, with 15 bases remaining between them. The data belong to a study of shared clonotypes between healthy human individuals. Whole-study findings and limits: Clonotypes shared by all four sorted-subset donors had higher generation probabilities than non-shared clonotypes. The study generally estimated greater richness for naive than memory subsets.

The origin of this receptor is a man in his late teens or twenties in good health. Some clones in this sample may be carry-over from other donors' samples. Sequencing was done on a sample of naive CD4+ T cells from PBMCs. The subset is: CD45RA+ positively selected. V and J are TRBV6-6 and TRBJ2-7; tentative D call: TRBD1 (5 bases). The CDR3 loop is CASRERQSSSYEQYF. CDR3 nucleotide sequence: TGTGCCAGCAGAGAAAGACAGAGTAGCTCCTACGAGCAGTACTTC.